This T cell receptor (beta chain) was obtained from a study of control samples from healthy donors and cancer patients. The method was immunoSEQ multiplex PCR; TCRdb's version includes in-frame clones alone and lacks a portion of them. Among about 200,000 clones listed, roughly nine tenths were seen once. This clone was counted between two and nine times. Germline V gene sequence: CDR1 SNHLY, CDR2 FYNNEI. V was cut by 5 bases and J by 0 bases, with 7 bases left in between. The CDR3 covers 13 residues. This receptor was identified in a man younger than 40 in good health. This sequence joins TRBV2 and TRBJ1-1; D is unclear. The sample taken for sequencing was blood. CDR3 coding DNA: TGTGCCAGCAGTAACACAGTGAACACTGAAGCTTTCTTT. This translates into CASSNTVNTEAFF.